This T cell receptor beta chain was sequenced in a study of blood T cells in healthy people across ages. The use of a sample-barcoded 5' primer and a J-beta primer mix characterized a second PCR of about 7 to 12 cycles. Every molecule of cDNA carried a tag from a template-switch adaptor with 12 random nucleotides. TCRdb re-derived calls from the 5' RACE reads in MiXCR, one entry per CDR3 protein. Among 1.5 million to 2 million distinct CDR3 sequences, about 28% were seen once, and the ten largest hold about 8%. The V and J ends lost 5 bases and 7 bases, in that order; junction bases with no gene match: 4. CDR3 length: 13 residues. Germline V gives CDR1 DFQATT, CDR2 SNEGSKA (reference sequence). There were at least 5.5 micrograms of total RNA extracted from every sample. This clonotype was recorded many times.

This TCR derives from a woman in her twenties or thirties in good health. Sequencing was done on a sample of blood. This chain joins TRBV20-1 and TRBJ2-1; TRBD2 matches at 11 bases. CDR3 bases: TGCAGTGCTTTAGCGGGAGGGCCTAATGAGCAGTTCTTC. Protein product: CSALAGGPNEQFF.